Below are 20 T cell receptor beta chains sequenced from a single sample in a study of monozygotic twins with inflammatory bowel disease. TCRdb reanalyzed the 5' RACE reads, giving one entry per CDR3 protein sequence and no DNA. The sample has approximately 85,000 distinct CDR3 sequences, and its top ten clones hold roughly 7.4%. Material for sequencing was blood. Receptors originate from a human donor with ulcerative colitis or Crohn's disease, or a healthy co-twin of an affected twin (not recorded which).

This chain links TRBV6-1 with TRBJ1-2; TCRdb selects TRBD1, and the lack of DNA leaves this call unchecked. Germline V lookup: CDR1 MNHNS, CDR2 SASEGT. This CDR3 contains 15 residues. CDR3 sequence: CASTGTGVSGYGYTF.

The rearrangement links TRBV15 to TRBJ2-1; TCRdb gives TRBD1 as the D gene, but with no DNA this cannot be confirmed. The germline V gene encodes CDR1 LNHNV and CDR2 YYDKDF (reference sequence). The CDR3 totals 18 residues. The CDR3 is CATSRLPGRTGGLYEQFF.

This sequence joins TRBV18 and TRBJ2-1. This CDR3 spans 14 amino acids. Per germline, CDR1 KGHSH and CDR2 LQKENI. The CDR3 loop reads CASSFSVPNNEQFF.

The CDR3: CSARGRDRGYQPQHF. The V and J genes are TRBV20-1 and TRBJ1-5; TCRdb indicates TRBD1, and absent DNA this call remains unverified. Per the germline V gene, CDR1 is DFQATT and CDR2 is SNEGSKA (reference sequence). The CDR3 sequence is 15 residues long.

The V call is TRBV7-2, the J call TRBJ2-3; TCRdb selects TRBD1, and the lack of DNA leaves this call unchecked. This CDR3 is 16 amino acids long. The germline V gene has CDR1 SGHTA and CDR2 FQGNSA. This chain's CDR3 is CASSLWTGTSTDTQYF.

The rearrangement uses TRBV18 and TRBJ2-3. Germline assignment: CDR1 KGHSH and CDR2 LQKENI. The CDR3 is 15 residues long. The CDR3 sequence is CASSARDSSTDTQYF.

V is TRBV7-8 and J is TRBJ1-1. CDR3 length equals 14 residues. The germline V gene encodes CDR1 SGHVS and CDR2 FQNEAQ. CDR3 amino acids: CASSLALAAAEAFF.

The rearrangement joins TRBV3-1 to TRBJ2-3. CDR1 LGHDT and CDR2 YNNKEL come from the germline V gene (reference sequence). CDR3 size: 16 residues. The CDR3 sequence is CASSQVESAITDTQYF.

The chain combines TRBV7-9 with TRBJ2-7; the TCRdb D gene call, TRBD1, has no DNA to confirm it. This CDR3 contains 15 residues. Germline-derived CDR1 and CDR2 are SEHNR and FQNEAQ (reference sequence). The CDR3 reads CASSFPGRKTYEQYF.

This chain links TRBV11-2 with TRBJ2-1. The length of the CDR3 is 14 residues. Germline CDR1 is SGHAT and CDR2 is FQNNGV. The CDR3 is CASSLGFRNNEQFF.

The V call is TRBV18, the J call TRBJ1-1; TCRdb designates TRBD1, a call that cannot be tested without DNA. Germline loops: CDR1 KGHSH, CDR2 LQKENI. The CDR3 consists of 15 residues. CDR3 sequence reads: CASSPWVGADTEAFF.

The rearrangement links TRBV15 to TRBJ1-1; TCRdb proposes TRBD1, but this gene call is untestable without DNA. Looked up from germline, CDR1 is LNHNV and CDR2 is YYDKDF (reference sequence). The CDR3 sequence is 15 residues long. This CDR3 is CATSSDRGLSTEAFF. The variable domain in full, completed from reference TRBV15 and TRBJ1-1, reads DAMVIQNPRYQVTQFGKPVTLSCSQTLNHNVMYWYQQKSSQAPKLLFHYYDKDFNNEADTPDNFQSRRPNTSFCFLDIRSPGLGDTAMYLCATSSDRGLSTEAFFGQGTRLTVV.

V usage is TRBV18 and J usage is TRBJ1-4. The CDR3 runs 15 residues. In germline, CDR1 is KGHSH, CDR2 LQKENI. CDR3 sequence: CASSPGFGTNEKLFF. The whole variable domain, filled in from reference TRBV18 and TRBJ1-4, reads NAGVMQNPRHLVRRRGQEARLRCSPMKGHSHVYWYRQLPEEGLKFMVYLQKENIIDESGMPKERFSAEFPKEGPSILRIQQVVRGDSAAYFCASSPGFGTNEKLFFGSGTQLSVL.

This chain uses TRBV18 with TRBJ1-5; TCRdb returns TRBD1, unconfirmable since there is no DNA. There are 16 residues in the CDR3. Germline assignment: CDR1 KGHSH and CDR2 LQKENI. This chain's CDR3 is CASSLTNPVGNQPQHF.

The chain is built from TRBV5-1 and TRBJ1-4; TCRdb returns TRBD1, unconfirmable since there is no DNA. Germline V gene lookup returns CDR1 SGHRS and CDR2 YFSETQ. This CDR3 has 14 residues. The CDR3 region is CASSPGATNEKLFF. Full variable domain (rest looked up from reference TRBV5-1 and TRBJ1-4): KAGVTQTPRYLIKTRGQQVTLSCSPISGHRSVSWYQQTPGQGLQFLFEYFSETQRNKGNFPGRFSGRQFSNSRSEMNVSTLELGDSALYLCASSPGATNEKLFFGSGTQLSVL.

This chain uses TRBV14 with TRBJ2-3; TCRdb indicates TRBD2, and absent DNA this call remains unverified. Germline CDR1 SGHDN, CDR2 FVKESK. CDR3 length: 15 amino acids. CDR3 amino acids: CASSQDGLPTDTQYF.

The chain joins TRBV20-1 to TRBJ1-5; the D call from TCRdb, TRBD1, cannot be confirmed without DNA. The CDR3 length is 15 residues. Germline assignment: CDR1 DFQATT and CDR2 SNEGSKA (reference sequence). The CDR3: CSARSGRRSNQPQHF.

The chain links TRBV25-1 to TRBJ1-5; with no DNA, the TCRdb D assignment of TRBD1 cannot be verified. The germline V gene encodes CDR1 MGHDK and CDR2 SYGVNS. The CDR3 spans 17 residues. The CDR3 sequence is CASTLRDRGQVHQPQHF.

The chain joins TRBV11-3 to TRBJ1-6. Germline CDR1 reads SGHNT; CDR2 reads YENEEA. The CDR3 consists of 13 residues. CDR3 residues: CASSSENNSPLHF.

This chain uses TRBV2 with TRBJ1-1; absent DNA, TCRdb's TRBD1 call cannot be checked. The CDR3 totals 13 residues. Germline loops: CDR1 SNHLY, CDR2 FYNNEI. CDR3 residues: CASSGQVNTEASF.